The present T cell receptor beta chain was sequenced within a study of graft-versus-host responses after intestinal transplantation. The CDR3 sequence is 16 residues long. V dropped 1 base and J dropped 7; count of bases not matched to a gene: 11. Sequencing used immunoSEQ multiplex PCR; TCRdb keeps in-frame clones, though not all of them. Here the sample spans more than 10,000 clones, around 84% being singletons. The sequenced sample was PBMCs, obtained around 290 days after intestinal transplant. The TCR sequence derives from a human patient who received an intestinal transplant, so some T cells may come from the graft donor. The chain combines TRBV5-3 with TRBJ2-1; 7 bases agree with TRBD2. TRBV5-3 is sorted into the ORF group, with uncertain function. The CDR3 loop reads CARSLSSTSAPNEQFF. CDR3 sequence (DNA): TGTGCCAGAAGCTTGTCCTCAACTAGCGCGCCTAATGAGCAGTTCTTC.